Each of the 3 T cell receptor beta chains below was sequenced from the same sample in a study of cytomegalovirus exposure and HLA in healthy donors. The PCR ran on 60 Vbeta and 13 Jbeta primers. TCRdb's copy holds only in-frame clones and misses some; the assay was immunoSEQ multiplex PCR. The sample shows around 100,000 clones, 79% of them seen only once. Sample: PBMCs. The receptors here all came from a woman between 18 and 29 years old in good health and CMV-seropositive.

In DNA form, the CDR3 reads TGTGCCAGCAGCCTTACCCCGGGACAGGGGATATACGAGCAGTACTTC. This gives the protein CASSLTPGQGIYEQYF. The chain is built from TRBV7-3 and TRBJ2-7, with TRBD1 matching 10 bases. This CDR3 comprises 16 residues. The germline V gene has CDR1 SGHTA and CDR2 FQGTGA. Trimming removed 5 bases from V and 4 bases from J; junction bases left unmatched: 11.

This chain joins TRBV9 and TRBJ1-5; D possibly corresponds to TRBD1 (5 bases). This CDR3 is 15 amino acids long. Trimming left V 3 bases short and J 6 bases short, with 16 bases between. Germline CDR1 reads SGDLS; CDR2 reads YYNGEE. CDR3 protein: CASSARGGPSQPQHF. The CDR3 coding sequence is TGTGCCAGCAGCGCGAGGGGAGGGCCGAGTCAGCCCCAGCATTTT.

The rearrangement links TRBV7-9 to TRBJ2-6, with D tentatively TRBD2 (5 bases). CDR3 length: 14 amino acids. Germline CDR1 and CDR2: SEHNR and FQNEAQ (reference sequence). V lost 7 bases, J lost 3 bases, and 10 bases lay in between. CDR3 DNA sequence: TGTGCCAGCATAGTTGACTATGGGGCCAACGTCCTGACTTTC. It translates to CASIVDYGANVLTF.